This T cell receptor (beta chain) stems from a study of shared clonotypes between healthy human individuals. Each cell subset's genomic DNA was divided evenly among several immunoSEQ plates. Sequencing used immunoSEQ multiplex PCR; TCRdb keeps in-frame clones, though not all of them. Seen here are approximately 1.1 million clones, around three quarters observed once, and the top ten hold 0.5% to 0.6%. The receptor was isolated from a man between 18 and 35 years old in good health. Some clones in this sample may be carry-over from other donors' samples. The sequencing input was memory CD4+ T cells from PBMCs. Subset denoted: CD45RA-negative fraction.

The CDR3 sequence: CSPALGFPNQPQHF. CDR3 DNA sequence: TGCAGCCCTGCTTTAGGGTTCCCCAATCAGCCCCAGCATTTT. The chain has TRBV29-1 and TRBJ1-5; D unresolved. Germline lookup yields CDR1 SQVTM and CDR2 ANQGSEA. CDR3 length: 14 amino acids. The V gene lost 8 bases and the J gene lost 3 bases, with 17 bases spanning the gap.